This T cell receptor (beta chain) came from a study of CD8 T cells in Susac syndrome. Controls were healthy donors (matched for age and sex). FACS enriched CD8+ TEMRA cells, while bulk CD8+ and CD4+ were negatively isolated. This clonotype was picked up a small number of times. Reverse transcription of about 0.45 to 1 ug RNA was performed with random hexamers. The immunoSEQ assay covered 54 Vbeta and 13 Jbeta segments for CDR3. TCRdb called the immunoSEQ multiplex PCR reads again in MiXCR, with one record for every CDR3 protein. This table has about 120,000 distinct CDR3 sequences, 85% to 95% appearing once. Sample: CD4+ T cells from PBMCs. The TCR originated in a human donor in good health.

As DNA, the CDR3 is TGTGCCAGCAAGACCAACAATGAGCAGTTCTTC. The encoded protein is CASKTNNEQFF. This chain links TRBV27 with TRBJ2-1; D call uncertain. Looked up from germline, CDR1 is MNHEY and CDR2 is SMNVEV (reference sequence). This CDR3 comprises 11 residues. Trimming cost V 7 bases and J 5 bases, with 6 bases left between them.